This T cell receptor beta chain was sequenced during a study of OX40 agonist ivuxolimab in advanced cancers. For the study at large: Enrolled patients in dose escalation had cancers that were hepatocellular carcinoma, melanoma, renal cell or head and neck cancer. Study findings and constraints: It was not determined which antigens were specifically recognized by the peripheral T cells that had undergone clonal expansion. Some patients without response likewise showed low normalized clonal expansion.

This clone has a single count. Its antigen is undetermined. Assay: immunoSEQ multiplex PCR; the TCRdb copy retains only in-frame clones and omits some. The table has 70,000 to 95,000 clones, 85% to 90% seen once. The ends were cut back, 1 base at V and 12 bases at J, with 10 bases in the middle. CDR1 is SGHVS and CDR2 is FNYEAQ in the germline V gene. The CDR3 is 13 amino acids. The sample in question was CD4+ or CD8+ T cells sorted from blood, obtained in a trial of the OX40 agonist ivuxolimab. The V and J genes are TRBV7-6 and TRBJ1-6; D gene ambiguous. This sequence was found in an adult with an advanced solid tumor such as melanoma, head and neck, liver or kidney cancer. CDR3 in DNA: TGTGCCAGCAGCTTAGGGGTGTCGGAACCCCTCCACTTT. Translating it yields CASSLGVSEPLHF. Filled out from reference TRBV7-6 and TRBJ1-6, the complete variable domain reads GAGVSQSPRYKVTKRGQDVALRCDPISGHVSLYWYRQALGQGPEFLTYFNYEAQQDKSGLPNDRFSAERPEGSISTLTIQRTEQRDSAMYRCASSLGVSEPLHFGNGTRLTVT.